This T cell receptor (beta chain) came from a study of cytomegalovirus exposure and HLA in healthy donors. Vbeta (60) and Jbeta (13) primers were used in the PCR. Repertoires were generated with immunoSEQ multiplex PCR, while TCRdb's copy carries only in-frame clones and drops some. The sample has 110,000 to 150,000 clones, around 80% seen once. CDR1 is MDHEN and CDR2 is SYDVKM in the germline V gene. There are 14 residues in the CDR3. V was pared by 6 bases and J by 2 bases, with 12 bases between. This clone showed up just once. This chain connects TRBV28 to TRBJ2-3; possible D gene TRBD2, 6 bases. The source material was PBMCs. The TCR comes from a woman aged 40 to 55 in good health and CMV-seropositive. In DNA, the CDR3 is TGTGCCAGCAGCCCGCGGGGATCCACAGATACGCAGTATTTT. Its protein product is CASSPRGSTDTQYF.